This T cell receptor (beta chain) was observed in a study of blood T cell repertoires in COVID-19. Overall study: Specimens from acute and convalescent COVID-19 originated in the United States, Italy and Spain. PBMCs, B-cell-depleted T cells, or T cells provided the cDNA or gDNA that made up the material.

Per the germline V gene, CDR1 is SGHAT and CDR2 is FQNNGV. V gave up 1 base and J gave up 5 bases, with 12 bases separating them. The CDR3 is 15 residues long. In the source study's methods: Reference gene primer amplification in the assay estimated nucleated cell counts. TCRdb's copy holds only in-frame clones and misses some; the assay was immunoSEQ multiplex PCR. The D gene and trimming were derived from the DNA, and the V and J assignments and clone size from that table. In the table there are over 90,000 clones, roughly 90% of which are singletons. Sequenced sample: peripheral blood. The receptor comes from a man older than 75 with acute or convalescent COVID-19. The J gene is TRBJ2-1, the V gene TRBV11-2, with D tentatively TRBD2 (6 bases). CDR3 region: CASSLGGTRNNEQFF. For the CDR3, the DNA is TGTGCCAGCAGCTTAGGCGGGACCCGTAACAATGAGCAGTTCTTC.